These 8 T cell receptor beta chains came from one sample sequenced in a study of OX40 agonist ivuxolimab in advanced cancers. Profiling relied on immunoSEQ multiplex PCR, and the TCRdb table lists in-frame clones only, not all of them. The profile shows about 82,000 clones, more than 90% of them singletons. The material sequenced was CD4+ or CD8+ T cells sorted from blood, taken in a trial of the OX40 agonist ivuxolimab. Receptor source: an adult with an advanced solid tumor such as melanoma, head and neck, liver or kidney cancer.

V and J are TRBV19 and TRBJ2-4; unclear D gene. The CDR3 consists of 15 residues. Germline lookup yields CDR1 LNHDA and CDR2 SQIVND (reference sequence). V was cut by 3 bases and J by 0 bases, with 9 bases left in between. This CDR3 reads CASSMGSAAKNIQYF. Written as DNA, the CDR3 is TGTGCCAGTAGTATGGGGTCGGCAGCCAAAAACATTCAGTACTTC.

The gene calls are TRBV7-9 and TRBJ1-1; no definite D call. The V and J ends lost 4 bases and 1 base respectively, with 13 bases between them. Germline CDR1 SEHNR, CDR2 FQNEAQ (reference sequence). The CDR3 has 15 residues. The CDR3 coding sequence is TGTGCCAGCAGCTCAACCCGGGCAGCGAACACTGAAGCTTTCTTT. Encoded protein: CASSSTRAANTEAFF.

This chain connects TRBV5-6 to TRBJ1-4; D unresolved. The CDR3 is 14 residues long. Trimming removed 4 bases at V and 3 bases at J, with 10 bases between. CDR1 is SGHDT, CDR2 YYEEEE, per germline. CDR3 sequence reads: CASSVTDPNEKLFF. The CDR3 DNA reads as TGTGCCAGCAGCGTGACGGATCCTAATGAAAAACTGTTTTTT.

On this clone: The sample contains more than one DNA sequence encoding this CDR3. J is TRBJ2-7 and V is TRBV18; D is unclear. The CDR3 contains 12 residues. Trimming cost V 3 bases and J 0 bases, with 3 bases left between them. Germline values: CDR1 KGHSH, CDR2 LQKENI. The CDR3 region is CASSPPSYEQYF. CDR3 DNA: TGTGCCAGCTCACCCCCCTCCTACGAGCAGTACTTC.

This clone has a single count. V and J are TRBV5-1 and TRBJ2-3; no firm D call. The CDR3 is 14 amino acids. Trimming stripped 0 bases from V and 0 bases from J, with 5 bases between. Germline values: CDR1 SGHRS, CDR2 YFSETQ. The CDR3 nucleotides read TGCGCCAGCAGCTTGGCACAGAGCACAGATACGCAGTATTTT. Translating it yields CASSLAQSTDTQYF.

The V and J genes are TRBV5-1 and TRBJ1-2; no reliable D call. The V gene's germline CDR1 is SGHRS and CDR2 YFSETQ. This CDR3 has 14 residues. V was trimmed by 1 base and J by 0 bases, leaving 7 bases between them. The CDR3: CASSLQPTNYGYTF. DNA of the CDR3: TGCGCCAGCAGCTTGCAGCCGACTAACTATGGCTACACCTTC.

The genes are TRBV5-1 and TRBJ2-5, with TRBD1 matching 9 bases. CDR3 length equals 17 residues. Trimming removed 3 bases from V and 5 bases from J; junction bases left unmatched: 14. The germline gives CDR1 SGHRS, CDR2 YFSETQ. CDR3 sequence: CASSWGSRTGVKETQYF. CDR3 DNA: TGCGCCAGCAGCTGGGGCTCCAGGACAGGGGTCAAGGAGACCCAGTACTTC.

The gene calls are TRBV6-5 and TRBJ2-7; TRBD2 aligns across 13 bases. Germline V gene sequence: CDR1 MNHEY, CDR2 SVGAGI. V lost 5 bases, J lost 4 bases, and 2 bases stayed unmatched. This CDR3 is 14 amino acids long. The chain's CDR3 is CASSRTSGSYEQYF. The CDR3 region has the DNA TGTGCCAGCAGTCGGACTAGCGGGAGTTACGAGCAGTACTTC.